The present entry profiles one TCR beta chain with its context. Each CDR3 protein gets one entry after TCRdb re-called the RT-PCR reads with MiXCR. The table shows hundreds of thousands of distinct CDR3 sequences, with 14% occurring only once. V gave up 4 bases and J gave up 12 bases, with 19 bases separating them. The CDR3 consists of 14 residues. CDR1 and CDR2 (germline): SGHDT, YYEEEE. This sample is drawn from a study of response to subunit inactivated influenza vaccine. Sequencing used PBMCs from blood, obtained around two weeks before vaccination. The clonotype was recovered from a man aged 45-65 years who received an inactivated influenza vaccine. The chain employs TRBV5-6 and TRBJ1-4, with D possibly being TRBD1 (5 bases). DNA of the CDR3: TGTGCCAGCAGCCCACGCCGGGGCCAGAGGGAACTGTTTTTT. Translated: CASSPRRGQRELFF.